The rows below give T cell receptor beta chains drawn from one sample of a study of CD8 T cells in ankylosing spondylitis. TCRdb itself ran the 5' RACE reads through MiXCR, one entry per CDR3 protein. The data show 40,000 to 50,000 distinct CDR3 sequences, over 3.5% seen once. Sequenced material: blood, either unsorted or a sorted T cell fraction (not recorded which). These receptors were obtained from a female donor with ankylosing spondylitis or in good health (not recorded which). CDR3s include the opening cysteine and the closing phenylalanine or tryptophan. Fields, in order: J gene, clone size, D gene, V gene, CDR3 DNA, CDR3 protein. The D gene is left open where the match is weak. The size field is filled for only some rows; it gives once, few, many or a size class.

j_call: TRBJ1-3
clone_size: many
d_call: -
v_call: TRBV9
cdr3_nt: TGTGCCAGCAGCGTAGAGTCGGTAACTGGAAACACCATATATTTT
cdr3_aa: CASSVESVTGNTIYF

j_call: TRBJ2-7
clone_size: many
d_call: -
v_call: TRBV9
cdr3_nt: TGTGCCAGCAGCGTAGAAGGATCCGAGCAGTACTTC
cdr3_aa: CASSVEGSEQYF

j_call: TRBJ2-7
clone_size: -
d_call: TRBD1
v_call: TRBV9
cdr3_nt: TGTGCCAGCAGCCCCCAGGGACAGGGGGCAGAGCAGTACTTC
cdr3_aa: CASSPQGQGAEQYF

j_call: TRBJ1-1
clone_size: many
d_call: TRBD1
v_call: TRBV9
cdr3_nt: TGTGCCAGCAGCGTTCGGCCTATGGGACAGAAGAACACTGAAGCTTTCTTT
cdr3_aa: CASSVRPMGQKNTEAFF

j_call: TRBJ1-4
clone_size: medium-sized
d_call: -
v_call: TRBV9
cdr3_nt: TGTGCCAGCAGCAGGGACTTAACACAGGAAAAACTGTTTTTT
cdr3_aa: CASSRDLTQEKLFF

j_call: TRBJ1-1
clone_size: many
d_call: -
v_call: TRBV9
cdr3_nt: TGTGCCAGCAGCGTAAGGGCCGGAGAGAACACTGAAGCTTTCTTT
cdr3_aa: CASSVRAGENTEAFF

j_call: TRBJ1-3
clone_size: many
d_call: -
v_call: TRBV9
cdr3_nt: TGTGCCAGCAGCCTAGAGGACGGCGGAAACACCATATATTTT
cdr3_aa: CASSLEDGGNTIYF

j_call: TRBJ2-3
clone_size: many
d_call: -
v_call: TRBV9
cdr3_nt: TGTGCCAGCAGCGCCGCTTCGAATGCGGGTCGGAGGCAGTATTTT
cdr3_aa: CASSAASNAGRRQYF

j_call: TRBJ2-3
clone_size: -
d_call: -
v_call: TRBV9
cdr3_nt: TGTGCCAGCAGCCCGACACTTGAGAGCACAGATACGCAGTATTTT
cdr3_aa: CASSPTLESTDTQYF

j_call: TRBJ1-5
clone_size: many
d_call: TRBD1
v_call: TRBV9
cdr3_nt: TGTGCCAGCAGCGAGGGGACAGCTAATCAGCCCCAGCATTTT
cdr3_aa: CASSEGTANQPQHF

j_call: TRBJ1-2
clone_size: many
d_call: TRBD1
v_call: TRBV9
cdr3_nt: TGTGCCAGCAGCGTAGCCCGGGGATGGGACAGGGGGACACGGAGGGACTATGGCTACACCTTC
cdr3_aa: CASSVARGWDRGTRRDYGYTF

j_call: TRBJ2-1
clone_size: many
d_call: TRBD2
v_call: TRBV9
cdr3_nt: TGTGCCAGCAGCGTCACCAGCGGGGATTTCAATGAGCAGTTCTTC
cdr3_aa: CASSVTSGDFNEQFF

j_call: TRBJ2-2
clone_size: many
d_call: -
v_call: TRBV9
cdr3_nt: TGTGCCAGCAGCGCCAACAGGGTAAAGTACACCGGGGAGCTGTTTTTT
cdr3_aa: CASSANRVKYTGELFF

j_call: TRBJ2-6
clone_size: many
d_call: TRBD1
v_call: TRBV9
cdr3_nt: TGTGCCAGCAGCGTTTCTCCGGGGACAGGGGGTTCCGTCCTGACTTTC
cdr3_aa: CASSVSPGTGGSVLTF

j_call: TRBJ2-7
clone_size: many
d_call: TRBD2
v_call: TRBV9
cdr3_nt: TGTGCCAGCAGCCCGACTAGCGGGGTCTACGAGCAGTACTTC
cdr3_aa: CASSPTSGVYEQYF

j_call: TRBJ1-4
clone_size: many
d_call: -
v_call: TRBV9
cdr3_nt: TGTGCCAGCAGCGCGGGAGTAACTAATGAAAAACTGTTTTTT
cdr3_aa: CASSAGVTNEKLFF

j_call: TRBJ1-2
clone_size: medium-sized
d_call: -
v_call: TRBV29-1
cdr3_nt: TGCAGCCCTGGATGTGGCTACACCTTC
cdr3_aa: CSPGCGYTF

j_call: TRBJ2-6
clone_size: many
d_call: TRBD1
v_call: TRBV9
cdr3_nt: TGTGCCAGCAGCTCCCATAGGGGGCAGGACGCCGGGGCCAACGTCCTGACTTTC
cdr3_aa: CASSSHRGQDAGANVLTF

j_call: TRBJ2-6
clone_size: many
d_call: TRBD2
v_call: TRBV9
cdr3_nt: TGTGCCAGCAGCGTATCAGGCGGGGGGGCCTCCGGGGCCAACGTCCTGACTTTC
cdr3_aa: CASSVSGGGASGANVLTF

j_call: TRBJ2-1
clone_size: many
d_call: TRBD2
v_call: TRBV9
cdr3_nt: TGTGCCAGCAGCGTAGGTACGGGGGGGTACTACAATGAGCAGTTCTTC
cdr3_aa: CASSVGTGGYYNEQFF

j_call: TRBJ1-1
clone_size: many
d_call: -
v_call: TRBV9
cdr3_nt: TGTGCCAGCAGCGTAGGGGCAGGGGCTCTTAACACTGAAGCTTTCTTT
cdr3_aa: CASSVGAGALNTEAFF

j_call: TRBJ2-3
clone_size: many
d_call: TRBD1
v_call: TRBV9
cdr3_nt: TGTGCCAGCTCCCCCCAGGGGGTGGTTGGCACAGATACGCAGTATTTT
cdr3_aa: CASSPQGVVGTDTQYF

j_call: TRBJ2-3
clone_size: many
d_call: -
v_call: TRBV9
cdr3_nt: TGTGCCAGCAGCCCCCTGGGGGCTCCGGGCACAGATACGCAGTATTTT
cdr3_aa: CASSPLGAPGTDTQYF

j_call: TRBJ1-1
clone_size: many
d_call: -
v_call: TRBV9
cdr3_nt: TGTGCCAGCAGCGTAGTCCCCGTGGGGGGAACTGAAGCTTTCTTT
cdr3_aa: CASSVVPVGGTEAFF

j_call: TRBJ1-1
clone_size: many
d_call: -
v_call: TRBV9
cdr3_nt: TGTGCCAGCAGCGTAGAGGGCAGGCCGAACACTGAAGCTTTCTTT
cdr3_aa: CASSVEGRPNTEAFF

j_call: TRBJ2-5
clone_size: many
d_call: -
v_call: TRBV9
cdr3_nt: TGTGCCAGCAGCGTAGAGTTAGCGAGAGAGACCCAGTACTTC
cdr3_aa: CASSVELARETQYF

j_call: TRBJ2-1
clone_size: many
d_call: TRBD2
v_call: TRBV9
cdr3_nt: TGTGCCAGCAGCGTAAACCCCCAGCGGGGAGGTAATGAGCAGTTCTTC
cdr3_aa: CASSVNPQRGGNEQFF